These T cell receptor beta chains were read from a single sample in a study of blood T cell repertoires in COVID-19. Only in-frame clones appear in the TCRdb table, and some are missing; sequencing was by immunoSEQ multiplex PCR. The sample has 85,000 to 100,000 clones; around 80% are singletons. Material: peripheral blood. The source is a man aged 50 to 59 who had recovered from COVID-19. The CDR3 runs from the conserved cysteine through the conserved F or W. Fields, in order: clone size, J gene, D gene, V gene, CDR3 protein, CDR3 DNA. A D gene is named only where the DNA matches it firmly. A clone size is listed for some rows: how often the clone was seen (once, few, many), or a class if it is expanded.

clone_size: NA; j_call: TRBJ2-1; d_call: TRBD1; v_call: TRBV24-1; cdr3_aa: CATSDSAGQGAVNEQFF; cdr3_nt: TGTGCCACCAGTGATTCGGCGGGACAGGGGGCGGTCAATGAGCAGTTCTTC
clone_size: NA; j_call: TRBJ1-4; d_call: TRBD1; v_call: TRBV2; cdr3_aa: CASSETAYRGILEKLFF; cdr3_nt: TGTGCCAGCAGTGAAACCGCCTACAGGGGAATTCTTGAAAAACTGTTTTTT
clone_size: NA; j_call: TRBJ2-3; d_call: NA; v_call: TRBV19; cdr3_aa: CASSPFITDTQYF; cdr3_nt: TGTGCCAGTAGTCCCTTTATCACAGATACGCAGTATTTT
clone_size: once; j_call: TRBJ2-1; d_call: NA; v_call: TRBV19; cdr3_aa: CASRYSPTPPANEQFF; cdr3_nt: TGTGCCAGTAGATATAGTCCGACTCCCCCGGCGAATGAGCAGTTCTTC
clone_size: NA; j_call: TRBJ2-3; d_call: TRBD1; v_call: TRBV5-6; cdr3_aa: CASTQERGLPSTDTQYF; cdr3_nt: TGTGCCAGCACCCAAGAAAGGGGGCTCCCTAGCACAGATACGCAGTATTTT
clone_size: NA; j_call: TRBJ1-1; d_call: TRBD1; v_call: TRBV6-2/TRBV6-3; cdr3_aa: CASSLGTANTEAFF; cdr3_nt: TGTGCCAGCAGTCTCGGGACAGCGAACACTGAAGCTTTCTTT
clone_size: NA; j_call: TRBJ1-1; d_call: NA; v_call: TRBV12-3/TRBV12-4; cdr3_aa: CASSFLQGKAFF; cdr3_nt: TGTGCCAGCAGTTTTCTTCAGGGCAAAGCTTTCTTT
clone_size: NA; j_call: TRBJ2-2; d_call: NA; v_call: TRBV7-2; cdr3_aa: CASSVPGVRTGELFF; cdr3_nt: TGTGCCAGCAGCGTCCCGGGAGTCAGGACCGGGGAGCTGTTTTTT
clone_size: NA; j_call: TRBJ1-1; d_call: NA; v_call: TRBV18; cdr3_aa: CASSEVGGTEAFF; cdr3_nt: TGTGCCAGCTCAGAAGTAGGGGGAACTGAAGCTTTCTTT
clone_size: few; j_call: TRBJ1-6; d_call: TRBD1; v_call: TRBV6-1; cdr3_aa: CASTQRTGSSPLHF; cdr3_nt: TGTGCCAGCACCCAACGGACAGGGAGTTCACCCCTCCACTTT
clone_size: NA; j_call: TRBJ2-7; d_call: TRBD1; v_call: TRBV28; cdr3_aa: CASSRGQGYEQYF; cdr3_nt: TGTGCCAGCAGCCGGGGACAGGGCTACGAGCAGTACTTC
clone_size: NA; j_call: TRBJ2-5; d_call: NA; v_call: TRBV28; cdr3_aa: CASSLHQGNQETQYF; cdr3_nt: TGTGCCAGCAGTTTGCACCAGGGAAACCAAGAGACCCAGTACTTC
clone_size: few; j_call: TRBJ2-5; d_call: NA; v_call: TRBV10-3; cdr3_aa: CAARRTQYF; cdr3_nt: TGTGCCGCAAGGAGGACCCAGTACTTC
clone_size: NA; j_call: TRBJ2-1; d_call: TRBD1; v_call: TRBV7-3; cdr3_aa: CASSPGSGGNEQFF; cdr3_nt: TGTGCCAGCAGCCCGGGTTCAGGGGGCAATGAGCAGTTCTTC
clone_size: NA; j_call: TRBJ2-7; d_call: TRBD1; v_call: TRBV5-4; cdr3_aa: CASSLLQGARYEQYF; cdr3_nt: TGTGCCAGCAGCTTGTTGCAGGGGGCTCGCTACGAGCAGTACTTC
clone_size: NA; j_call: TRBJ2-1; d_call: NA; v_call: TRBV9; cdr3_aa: CASSVEGLRATPNNEQFF; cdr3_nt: TGTGCCAGCAGCGTAGAGGGACTCCGAGCCACGCCAAACAATGAGCAGTTCTTC
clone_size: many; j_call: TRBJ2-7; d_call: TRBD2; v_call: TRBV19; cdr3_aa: CASSTGLAGGIYEQYF; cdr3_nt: TGTGCCAGTAGTACGGGACTAGCGGGAGGGATCTACGAGCAGTACTTC
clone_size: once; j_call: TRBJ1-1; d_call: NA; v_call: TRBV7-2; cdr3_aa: CASSLARTATEAFF; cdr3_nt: TGTGCCAGCAGCTTAGCCAGGACAGCCACTGAAGCTTTCTTT
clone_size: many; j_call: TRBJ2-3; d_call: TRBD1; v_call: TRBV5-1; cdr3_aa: CASSFRQGADTQYF; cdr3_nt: TGCGCCAGCAGCTTCCGACAGGGCGCAGATACGCAGTATTTT
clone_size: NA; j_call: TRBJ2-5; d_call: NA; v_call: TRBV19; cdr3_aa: CASSSSRGARSTQYF; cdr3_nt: TGTGCCAGTAGTTCCTCTAGGGGCGCTCGGTCGACCCAGTACTTC
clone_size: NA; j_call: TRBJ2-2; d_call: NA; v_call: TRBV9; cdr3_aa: CASSVIGGELFF; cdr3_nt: TGTGCCAGCAGCGTTATCGGCGGGGAGCTGTTTTTT
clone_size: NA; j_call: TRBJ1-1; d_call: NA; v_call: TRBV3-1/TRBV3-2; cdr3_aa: CASSQDPGDAFF; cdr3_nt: TGTGCCAGCAGCCAAGACCCCGGGGATGCTTTCTTT
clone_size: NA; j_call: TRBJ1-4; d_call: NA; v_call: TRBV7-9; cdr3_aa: CASSLADGATNEKLFF; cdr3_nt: TGTGCCAGCAGCTTAGCCGACGGAGCAACTAATGAAAAACTGTTTTTT
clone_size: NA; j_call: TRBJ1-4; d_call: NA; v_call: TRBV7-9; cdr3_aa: CASSLSQGWGEKLFF; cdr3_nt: TGTGCCAGCAGCTTATCCCAGGGGTGGGGTGAAAAACTGTTTTTT
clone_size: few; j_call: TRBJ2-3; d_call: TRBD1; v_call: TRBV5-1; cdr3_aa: CASSSQGQGFDTQYF; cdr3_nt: TGCGCCAGCAGCTCCCAAGGACAGGGCTTTGATACGCAGTATTTT
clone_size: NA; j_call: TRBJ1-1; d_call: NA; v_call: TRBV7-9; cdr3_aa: CASSSLTINTEAFF; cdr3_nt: TGTGCCAGCAGCTCGCTGACTATAAACACTGAAGCTTTCTTT
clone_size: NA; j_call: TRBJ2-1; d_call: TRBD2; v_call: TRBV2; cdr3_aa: CASRNLAGGPSDEQFF; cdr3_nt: TGTGCCAGCAGAAACTTAGCGGGGGGGCCGTCGGATGAGCAGTTCTTC
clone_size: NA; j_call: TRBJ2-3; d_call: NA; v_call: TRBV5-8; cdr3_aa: CASSLDRWGLADTQYF; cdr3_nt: TGTGCCAGCAGTCTAGACAGATGGGGTCTCGCAGATACGCAGTATTTT
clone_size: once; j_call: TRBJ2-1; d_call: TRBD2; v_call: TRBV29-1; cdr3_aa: CSVDWSGGLQFF; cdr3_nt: TGCAGCGTTGATTGGAGCGGGGGGTTGCAGTTCTTC
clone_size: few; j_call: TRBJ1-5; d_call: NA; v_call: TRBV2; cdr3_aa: CASRPGTNSNQPQHF; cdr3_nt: TGTGCCAGCAGACCCGGGACAAATAGCAATCAGCCCCAGCATTTT
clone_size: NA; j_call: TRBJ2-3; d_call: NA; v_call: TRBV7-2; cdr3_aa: CASSFRGLATTDTQYF; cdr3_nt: TGTGCCAGCAGTTTTAGAGGGCTAGCGACTACAGATACGCAGTATTTT
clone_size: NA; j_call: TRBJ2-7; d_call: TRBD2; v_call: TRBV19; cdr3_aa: CASRTSGSSYEQYF; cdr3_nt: TGTGCCAGTCGGACTAGCGGGAGCTCCTACGAGCAGTACTTC
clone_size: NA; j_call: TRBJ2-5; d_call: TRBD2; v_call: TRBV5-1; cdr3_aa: CASSFGLVQETQYF; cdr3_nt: TGCGCCAGCAGCTTCGGACTAGTTCAAGAGACCCAGTACTTC
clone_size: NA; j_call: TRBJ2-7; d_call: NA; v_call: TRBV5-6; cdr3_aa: CASSLDREQKVVEQYF; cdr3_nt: TGTGCCAGCAGCTTGGACCGGGAACAGAAAGTAGTCGAGCAGTACTTC
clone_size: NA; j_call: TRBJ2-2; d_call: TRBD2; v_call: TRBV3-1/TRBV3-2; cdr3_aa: CASSQRPLAGAITGELFF; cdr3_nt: TGTGCCAGCAGCCAACGCCCACTAGCGGGGGCCATCACCGGGGAGCTGTTTTTT
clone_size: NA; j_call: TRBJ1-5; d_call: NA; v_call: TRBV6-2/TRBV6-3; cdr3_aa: CASSYRGGNQPQHF; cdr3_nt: TGTGCCAGCAGTTATCGGGGGGGGAATCAGCCCCAGCATTTT
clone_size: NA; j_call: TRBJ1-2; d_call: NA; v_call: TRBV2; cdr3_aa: CASSNDKNYGYTF; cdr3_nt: TGTGCCAGTTCCAACGACAAGAACTATGGCTACACCTTC
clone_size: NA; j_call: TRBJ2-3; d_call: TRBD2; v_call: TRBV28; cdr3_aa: CASLAGLVRTQYF; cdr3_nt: TGTGCCAGCTTAGCGGGACTAGTGCGCACGCAGTATTTT
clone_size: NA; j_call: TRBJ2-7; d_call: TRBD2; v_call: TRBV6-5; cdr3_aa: CASNRGRGDEQYF; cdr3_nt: TGTGCCAGCAACAGAGGACGGGGGGACGAGCAGTACTTC
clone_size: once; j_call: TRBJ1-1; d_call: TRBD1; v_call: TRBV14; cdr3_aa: CASSPIGQGRAFF; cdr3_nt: TGTGCCAGCAGCCCGATCGGACAGGGGAGAGCTTTCTTT
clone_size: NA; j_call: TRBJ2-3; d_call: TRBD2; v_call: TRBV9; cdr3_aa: CASSPRTRSTDTQYF; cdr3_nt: TGTGCCAGCAGCCCCCGGACTAGGAGCACAGATACGCAGTATTTT
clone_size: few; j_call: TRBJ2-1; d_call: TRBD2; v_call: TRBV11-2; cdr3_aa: CASSLVAGGDNEQFF; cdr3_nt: TGTGCCAGCAGCTTAGTGGCGGGAGGGGACAATGAGCAGTTCTTC